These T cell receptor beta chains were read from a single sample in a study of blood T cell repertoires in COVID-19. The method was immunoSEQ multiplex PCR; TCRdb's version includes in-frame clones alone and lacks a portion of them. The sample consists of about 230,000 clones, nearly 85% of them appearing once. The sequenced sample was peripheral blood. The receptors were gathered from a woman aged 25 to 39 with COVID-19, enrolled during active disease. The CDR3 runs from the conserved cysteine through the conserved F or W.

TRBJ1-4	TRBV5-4	CASSLAGTGAEKLFF
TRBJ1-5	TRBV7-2	CASSLNSKQPQHF
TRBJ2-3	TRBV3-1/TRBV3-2	CASSPFRYPDTDTQYF
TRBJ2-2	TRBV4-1	CASSQEWSQGPNTGELFF
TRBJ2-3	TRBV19	CASSPPTGTSLALITDTQYF
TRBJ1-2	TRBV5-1	CASSSGTGTYGYTF
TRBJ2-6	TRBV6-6	CATTASGANVLTF
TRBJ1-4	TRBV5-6	CASSPTAGQSNEKLFF
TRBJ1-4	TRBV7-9	CASSADTGAVEKLFF
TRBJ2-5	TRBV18	CASSPTGQETQYF
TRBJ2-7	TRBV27	CASGRRGATYEQYF
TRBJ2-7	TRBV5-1	CASSSGGQAIYEQYF
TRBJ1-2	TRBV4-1	CASSQDSVGQNYGYTF
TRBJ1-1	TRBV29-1	CSVEVNTEAFF
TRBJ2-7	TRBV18	CASSPSPISYEQYF
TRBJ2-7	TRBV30	CAWTLKTSSYEQYF
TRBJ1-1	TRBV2	CADRRGTEAFF
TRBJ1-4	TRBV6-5	CASRPGRGEKLFF
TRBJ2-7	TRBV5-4	CASRLTGGEQYF
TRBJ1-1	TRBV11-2	CASSRTVGDTEAFF
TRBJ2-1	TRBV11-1	CASSLGRGGVYNEQFF
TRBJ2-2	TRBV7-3	CASSLAGTGGRTGELFF
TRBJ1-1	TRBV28	CASHLGGHPEAFF
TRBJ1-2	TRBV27	CASSREGATSISGYTF
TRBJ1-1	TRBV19	CASSNRNTEAFF
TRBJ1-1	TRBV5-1	CASSAGTGTYTEAFF
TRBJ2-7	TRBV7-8	CASSQGHYEQYF
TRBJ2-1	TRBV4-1	CASSQDPTWSSYNEQFF
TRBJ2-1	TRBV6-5	CASSDSGRRDNEQFF
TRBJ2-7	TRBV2	CASSERYNYEQYF
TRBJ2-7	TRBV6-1	CASSELYEQYF
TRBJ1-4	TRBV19	CASSIDGTGDRGKLFF
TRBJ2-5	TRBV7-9	CASSLGTVGGETQYF
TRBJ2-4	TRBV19	CASSIDLGANIQYF
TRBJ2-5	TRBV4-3	CASSQDNQETQYF
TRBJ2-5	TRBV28	CASVSGGRKSTQYF
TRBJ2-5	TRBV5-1	CASSSGGTGKETQYF
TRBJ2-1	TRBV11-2	CASSLSGGGSYNEQFF
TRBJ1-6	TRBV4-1	CASSHRIRVTGYGATPYSPLHF
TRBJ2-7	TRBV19	CASRDRGSYEQYF
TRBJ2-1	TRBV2	CASSGATNRGQYNEQFF
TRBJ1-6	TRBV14	CASSPGTGSHSPLHF
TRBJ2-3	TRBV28	CASWAISTDTQYF
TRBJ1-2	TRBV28	CASSKFNYGYTF
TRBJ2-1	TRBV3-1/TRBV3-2	CASSQSTSTEQFF
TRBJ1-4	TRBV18	CASSPLTRDRGQKLFF
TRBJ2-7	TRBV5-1	CASSLTPGYEQYF
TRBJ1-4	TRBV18	CASSPGTANEKLFF
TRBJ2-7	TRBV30	CAWSLSGDPTRYEQYF
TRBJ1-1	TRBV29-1	CSVQAGNTEAFF
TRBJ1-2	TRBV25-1	CASRPTGSGYTF
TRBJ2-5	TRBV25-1	CATFQETQYF
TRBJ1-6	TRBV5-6	CASSLNPAAYNSPLHF
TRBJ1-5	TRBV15	CATSRAVRAQPQHF
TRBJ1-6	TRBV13	CASSPPEGSPLHF
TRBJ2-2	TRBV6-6	CASRPTGGYTGELFF
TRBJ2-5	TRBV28	CASSLDRVVETQYF
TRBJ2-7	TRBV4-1	CASSLGGHLYEQYF
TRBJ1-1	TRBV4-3	CASSQGVFREPSTEAFF